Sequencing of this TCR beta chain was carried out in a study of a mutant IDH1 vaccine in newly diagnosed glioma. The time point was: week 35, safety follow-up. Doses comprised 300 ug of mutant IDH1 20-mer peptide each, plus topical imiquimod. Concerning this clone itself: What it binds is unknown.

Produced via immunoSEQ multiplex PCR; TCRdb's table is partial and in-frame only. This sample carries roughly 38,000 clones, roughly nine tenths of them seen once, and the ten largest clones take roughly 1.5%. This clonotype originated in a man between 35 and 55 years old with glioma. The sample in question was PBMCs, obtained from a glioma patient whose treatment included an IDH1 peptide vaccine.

CDR3 amino acids: CASSETSGSYEQYF. The CDR3 nucleotides are TGTGCCAGCAGCGAAACCAGCGGGAGCTACGAGCAGTACTTC. The chain has TRBV6-5 and TRBJ2-7; 8 positions agree with TRBD2. After removal of 6 bases from V and 3 bases from J, the junction contained 7 bases not matched to a gene. This CDR3 region has 14 residues. Germline CDR1 and CDR2: MNHEY and SVGAGI.